The next 29 T cell receptor beta chains were all read from a single sample in a study of T-cell memory formation after mild COVID-19. TCRdb fed the 5' RACE reads into MiXCR, producing one record per CDR3 protein. The sample includes about 260,000 distinct CDR3 sequences, over 7% of them seen just once. Sequenced: PBMCs or a T cell subset sorted from them (not recorded which). Receptors originate from a man between 18 and 35 years old who had mild COVID-19 (a few samples of this study predate the infection). Cell type and time point are not known.

The chain has TRBV20-1 and TRBJ1-6; no clear D gene. Germline V CDR1 and CDR2: DFQATT, SNEGSKA (reference sequence). The CDR3 contains 14 residues. Trimming shortened V by 0 bases and J by 5 bases, and 8 bases separated the two germline ends. The CDR3: CSARDSGNNSPLHF. The DNA for the CDR3 is TGCAGTGCTAGAGATTCAGGCAATAATTCACCCCTCCACTTT.

The CDR3 DNA follows: TGTGCCAGCAGCTCGGGACAGCCAAGTTCACCCCTCCACTTT. Protein: CASSSGQPSSPLHF. This rearrangement joins TRBV7-8 to TRBJ1-6, with TRBD1 identical over 7 bases. Germline CDR1 SGHVS, CDR2 FQNEAQ. The CDR3 is 14 amino acids. With V trimmed by 4 bases and J by 9 bases, 6 bases remained unmatched.

The rearrangement joins TRBV5-4 to TRBJ1-2; TRBD1 aligns across 10 bases. Germline lookup yields CDR1 SGHNT and CDR2 YYREEE (reference sequence). The V segment lost 4 bases and the J segment 2 bases; nucleotides outside the gene matches: 8. CDR3 length: 16 amino acids. The CDR3 DNA is TGTGCCAGCAGCGAACCGGGACAGGGGATAAACTATGGCTACACCTTC. It encodes CASSEPGQGINYGYTF.

The gene calls are TRBV4-3 and TRBJ2-3; 8 bases agree with TRBD2. Trimming removed 4 bases from V and 4 bases from J; junction bases left unmatched: 7. Per the germline V gene, CDR1 is LGHNA and CDR2 is YSLEER. The CDR3 is 15 amino acids. For the CDR3, the DNA is TGCGCCAGCAGCCCCGGGACTAGTATCTCAGATACGCAGTATTTT. Translated, it gives CASSPGTSISDTQYF.

The table lists this clonotype with many counts. The chain employs TRBV7-2 and TRBJ2-2; TRBD1 matches at 7 bases. The CDR3 has 14 residues. Losses at the gene ends were 1 base for V and 9 bases for J; bases not matched to a gene: 5. Germline CDR1 and CDR2: SGHTA and FQGNSA. The CDR3 reads CASSLDDRERELFF. For the CDR3, the DNA is TGTGCCAGCAGCTTAGATGACAGGGAGCGGGAGCTGTTTTTT. Full variable domain (missing parts from reference TRBV7-2 and TRBJ2-2): GAGVSQSPSNKVTEKGKDVELRCDPISGHTALYWYRQSLGQGLEFLIYFQGNSAPDKSGLPSDRFSAERTGGSVSTLTIQRTQQEDSAVYLCASSLDDRERELFFGEGSRLTVL.

The table lists this clonotype with many counts. The junction does not match germline at one end; this may be a read error. V and J are TRBV18 and TRBJ2-7; weak D call: TRBD1 (6 bases). Germline V gene lookup returns CDR1 KGHSH and CDR2 LQKENI. This CDR3 is built from 12 residues. The CDR3 protein is CASSNPTGTWHF. The CDR3 DNA sequence: TGTGCCAGCTCAAACCCCACCGGGACATGGCACTTC.

This clonotype was observed a handful of times. The CDR3 here is CASSFRGGQNTEAFF. The CDR3 DNA sequence: TGTGCCAGCAGTTTTAGGGGGGGGCAAAACACTGAAGCTTTCTTT. The rearrangement joins TRBV28 to TRBJ1-1; D is perhaps TRBD1 (6 bases). The CDR3 runs to 15 residues. Trimming pared 3 bases from V and 2 bases from J, leaving 13 bases between. From germline, CDR1 is MDHEN and CDR2 SYDVKM.

This clonotype was observed many times. This chain links TRBV4-1 with TRBJ2-1; D is undetermined. Per the germline V gene, CDR1 is MGHRA and CDR2 is YSYEKL. This CDR3 region has 13 residues. Trimming cost V 1 base and J 5 bases, with 6 bases left between them. CDR3 DNA sequence: TGCGCCAGCAGCCAAGGCGTCAACAATGAGCAGTTCTTC. Translating it yields CASSQGVNNEQFF.

This clonotype was seen only a few times. The rearrangement joins TRBV5-1 to TRBJ2-3; 9 bases match TRBD2. This CDR3 is built from 15 residues. V lost 4 bases, J lost 0 bases, and 3 bases stayed unmatched. The germline V gene has CDR1 SGHRS and CDR2 YFSETQ. The CDR3 DNA is TGCGCCAGCAGCCCTAGCGGGGCTAGCACAGATACGCAGTATTTT. As protein: CASSPSGASTDTQYF.

This clonotype was observed a few times. The chain is built from TRBV5-4 and TRBJ1-2, with D perhaps matching TRBD1 (5 bases). V dropped 5 bases and J dropped 8 bases, with 19 bases sitting between them. Germline values: CDR1 SGHNT, CDR2 YYREEE (reference sequence). The CDR3 covers 14 residues. CDR3 residues: CASRMETRVQGYTF. For the CDR3, the DNA is TGTGCCAGCAGAATGGAAACCAGGGTGCAGGGCTACACCTTC.

This clonotype showed up just a few times. The chain couples TRBV5-5 to TRBJ2-7; no firm D call. The CDR3 consists of 13 residues. Trimming removed 2 bases from V and 6 bases from J, with 12 bases in between. The V gene's germline CDR1 is SGHKS and CDR2 YYEKEE (reference sequence). The CDR3 sequence: CASSLSASGEQYV. The DNA for the CDR3 is TGTGCCAGCAGCTTATCGGCATCGGGCGAGCAGTACGTC.

This clonotype was seen repeatedly, ten times or more. The chain is built from TRBV7-9 and TRBJ2-7; D possibly matches TRBD1 or TRBD2 (5 bases each). V lost 4 bases and J lost 3, with 16 bases in between. In germline, CDR1 is SEHNR, CDR2 FQNEAQ (reference sequence). CDR3 length equals 15 residues. The CDR3 bases are TGTGCCAGCAGCTCCGGACCGGGACGGGGCTACGAGCAGTACTTC. Protein sequence: CASSSGPGRGYEQYF.

V and J are TRBV7-2 and TRBJ2-7, with TRBD2 matching 7 bases. Germline loops: CDR1 SGHTA, CDR2 FQGNSA. CDR3 size: 17 residues. Germline trimming cut 8 bases from V and 6 bases from J; bases unmatched to any gene: 22. CDR3 in DNA: TGTGCCAGCCAATTGGAGGCGGGAAGCGGGGCTAGGACCGAGCAGTACTTC. Its protein product is CASQLEAGSGARTEQYF.

This clonotype was observed at least ten times. The chain carries TRBV4-3 and TRBJ1-2; D gene unclear. The V end was cut by 0 bases, the J end by 8 bases, with 16 bases between. Germline V gene lookup returns CDR1 LGHNA and CDR2 YSLEER. The CDR3 sequence is 15 residues long. CDR3 sequence: CASSQDPAPFKGYTF. The CDR3, as DNA: TGCGCCAGCAGCCAAGATCCCGCACCCTTTAAGGGCTACACCTTC.

This clonotype was recorded a few times. The V and J genes are TRBV7-9 and TRBJ2-2, with D possibly being TRBD1 or TRBD2 (5 bases each). The V gene's germline CDR1 is SEHNR and CDR2 FQNEAQ (reference sequence). V shed 4 bases and J shed 6 bases, with 15 bases lying between them. The CDR3 is made up of 15 amino acids. CDR3 protein: CASSSTGAVPGELFF. In DNA, the CDR3 is TGTGCCAGCAGCTCAACCGGGGCCGTCCCCGGGGAGCTGTTTTTT.

This clonotype has a handful of counts. This chain joins TRBV24-1 and TRBJ1-5, with unresolved D. The V gene lost 12 bases and the J gene lost 5 bases, with 7 bases spanning the gap. Germline V gene data show CDR1 as KGHDR and CDR2 as SFDVKD. The CDR3 is 10 residues long. CDR3 coding DNA: TGTGCCCGAACGGATCAGCCCCAGCATTTT. It translates to CARTDQPQHF.

This clonotype appeared many times. The chain uses TRBV12-3 or TRBV12-4 and TRBJ2-5; 9 bases match TRBD2. The CDR3 contains 16 residues. Trimming removed 1 base from V and 2 bases from J; junction bases left unmatched: 5. The CDR3 here is CASSLGPAGGQETQYF. In DNA, the CDR3 is TGTGCCAGCAGTTTAGGTCCAGCGGGGGGACAAGAGACCCAGTACTTC.

DNA for the CDR3: TGTGCCAGCAGCCTTCGAGGAGGCGGAAATACGCAGTATTTT. Protein sequence: CASSLRGGGNTQYF. V and J are TRBV28 and TRBJ2-3, with a tentative D call TRBD2 (5 bases). The CDR3 consists of 14 residues. Deletions cut 6 bases from V and 7 bases from J, with 17 bases between. CDR1 is MDHEN and CDR2 is SYDVKM in the germline V gene.

This clonotype was counted between two and nine times. The rearrangement uses TRBV4-1 and TRBJ1-6; D call uncertain. V was clipped by 1 base and J by 7 bases, with 11 bases between them. CDR1 is MGHRA, CDR2 YSYEKL, per germline. There are 15 residues in the CDR3. CDR3 loop: CASSQAGRENSPLHF. Here the CDR3 DNA reads TGCGCCAGCAGCCAAGCAGGAAGGGAGAATTCACCCCTCCACTTT.

The sample holds a few counts of this clonotype. The chain joins TRBV20-1 to TRBJ2-7; 7 bases map to TRBD1. The V gene's germline CDR1 is DFQATT and CDR2 SNEGSKA (reference sequence). Losses at the gene ends were 5 bases for V and 6 bases for J; bases not matched to a gene: 10. The CDR3 runs to 13 residues. Here the CDR3 DNA reads TGCAGTGCTCCAGGACAGGCCCAGCGCGAGCAGTACTTC. It translates to CSAPGQAQREQYF.

V usage is TRBV18 and J usage is TRBJ2-4; 13 bases map to TRBD2. The CDR3 length is 18 residues. Germline CDR1 KGHSH, CDR2 LQKENI. The V segment lost 3 bases and the J segment 7 bases; nucleotides outside the gene matches: 12. Written as DNA, the CDR3 is TGTGCCAGCTCACCGCCACCTCATGGACTAGCGGGAGAGAACATTCAGTACTTC. Protein product: CASSPPPHGLAGENIQYF.

This clonotype was seen many times. The gene calls are TRBV7-2 and TRBJ2-2; TRBD2 aligns across 8 bases. This CDR3 has 16 amino acids. J lost 0 bases, V lost 6 bases, and 6 bases had no gene match. Per the germline V gene, CDR1 is SGHTA and CDR2 is FQGNSA. The CDR3 region is CASRPPGLANTGELFF. In DNA, the CDR3 is TGTGCCAGCAGGCCTCCGGGACTAGCGAACACCGGGGAGCTGTTTTTT.

This clonotype was picked up a small number of times. The V call is TRBV29-1, the J call TRBJ1-2, with 7 bases that match TRBD1. V dropped 5 bases and J dropped 8; count of bases not matched to a gene: 11. There are 13 residues in the CDR3. Germline values: CDR1 SQVTM, CDR2 ANQGSEA. Written as DNA, the CDR3 is TGCAGCGTTTATTCAGACAGGGATCGGGGCTACACCTTC. Amino acids: CSVYSDRDRGYTF. The complete variable domain, with remaining parts taken from reference TRBV29-1 and TRBJ1-2, reads SAVISQKPSRDICQRGTSLTIQCQVDSQVTMMFWYRQQPGQSLTLIATANQGSEATYESGFVIDKFPISRPNLTFSTLTVSNMSPEDSSIYLCSVYSDRDRGYTFGSGTRLTVV.

This clonotype was counted between two and nine times. This sequence joins TRBV27 and TRBJ2-1; 11 bases are a match to TRBD2. Germline trimming cut 6 bases from V and 3 bases from J; bases unmatched to any gene: 4. The CDR3 is 15 residues long. Germline-derived CDR1 and CDR2 are MNHEY and SMNVEV (reference sequence). The CDR3 DNA is TGTGCCAGCAGATTTACTAGCGGGGGCTACAATGAGCAGTTCTTC. It specifies CASRFTSGGYNEQFF.

This clonotype has only a few counts. The chain is built from TRBV20-1 and TRBJ1-1; 9 nucleotides agree with TRBD1. CDR3 size: 14 residues. CDR1 and CDR2 (germline): DFQATT, SNEGSKA (reference sequence). Unmatched junction bases numbered 5, after V lost 2 bases and J lost 4 bases. CDR3 sequence reads: CSARTGGAATEAFF. The CDR3 DNA is TGCAGTGCTAGAACAGGGGGCGCAGCCACTGAAGCTTTCTTT.

The genes are TRBV7-2 and TRBJ1-2; TRBD1 matches at 7 bases. With 6 bases clipped from V and 1 base from J, the junction kept 5 bases outside the gene matches. CDR3 length: 14 residues. Germline assignment: CDR1 SGHTA and CDR2 FQGNSA. The chain's CDR3 is CASRRGDSNYGYTF. The CDR3 coding sequence is TGTGCCAGCAGGCGGGGGGACAGTAACTATGGCTACACCTTC.

This clonotype was found a few times. This chain uses TRBV20-1 with TRBJ1-1; D is unresolved. CDR3 length: 13 residues. V was trimmed by 3 bases and J by 8 bases, leaving 16 bases between them. Germline CDR1 and CDR2: DFQATT and SNEGSKA (reference sequence). CDR3 region: CSARMDPGKEAFF. The CDR3 DNA follows: TGCAGTGCTAGGATGGATCCGGGAAAAGAAGCTTTCTTT.

This clonotype occurred a few times. The gene calls are TRBV4-3 and TRBJ1-2; D perhaps matches TRBD1 (5 bases). Germline V gene data show CDR1 as LGHNA and CDR2 as YSLEER. Trimming removed 4 bases from V and 4 bases from J, with 10 bases in between. There are 13 residues in the CDR3. CDR3: CASSRGAGYGYTF. For the CDR3, the DNA is TGCGCCAGCAGCCGAGGGGCTGGCTATGGCTACACCTTC.

This clonotype has more than one count but fewer than ten. The chain links TRBV7-3 to TRBJ1-3, with a tentative D call TRBD1 (6 bases). Germline assignment: CDR1 SGHTA and CDR2 FQGTGA. The length of the CDR3 is 20 residues. V was clipped by 5 bases and J by 0 bases, with 26 bases between them. CDR3 in amino acids: CASSPGGRTDLRFSGNTIYF. DNA for the CDR3: TGTGCCAGCAGCCCCGGCGGTCGGACAGACCTACGATTCTCTGGAAACACCATATATTTT.